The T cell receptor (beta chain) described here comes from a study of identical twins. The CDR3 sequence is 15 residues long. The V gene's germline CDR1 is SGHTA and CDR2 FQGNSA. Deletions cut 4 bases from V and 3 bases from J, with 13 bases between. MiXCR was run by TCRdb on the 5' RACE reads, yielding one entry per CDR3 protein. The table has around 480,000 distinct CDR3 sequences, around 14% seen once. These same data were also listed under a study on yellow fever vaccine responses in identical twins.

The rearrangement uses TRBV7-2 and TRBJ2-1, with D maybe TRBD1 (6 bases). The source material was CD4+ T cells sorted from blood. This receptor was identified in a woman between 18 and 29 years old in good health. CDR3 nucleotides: TGTGCCAGCAGCTGGGGGCTAGCCGGCTACAATGAGCAGTTCTTC. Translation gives CASSWGLAGYNEQFF. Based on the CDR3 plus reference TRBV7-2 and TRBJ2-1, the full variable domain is GAGVSQSPSNKVTEKGKDVELRCDPISGHTALYWYRQSLGQGLEFLIYFQGNSAPDKSGLPSDRFSAERTGGSVSTLTIQRTQQEDSAVYLCASSWGLAGYNEQFFGPGTRLTVL.